This T cell receptor beta chain was recovered during a study of T cell responses to AZD1222 COVID-19 vaccine (dated by TCRdb to about 2021). About the investigation overall: TCR sequencing covered 230 or so trial participants: about 210 given two doses of AZD1222 and around 26 given two doses of MenACWY control vaccine. Trial participants were enrolled by age into subgroups of 18-55, 56-69 and 70-plus years, and around 150, 29 and 61 TCR-sequenced participants, respectively, were included in these subgroups.

The CDR3 holds 14 amino acids from the cysteine to the phenylalanine. CDR3 DNA only is kept here, 42 bases in frame from base 1. Germline trimming: 8 bases from V, 5 bases from J; junction bases outside gene matches: 8. CDR1 and CDR2 were assigned from the germline V gene (reference sequence) as MNHEY and SMNVEV. Remarks on this clone: The antigen it recognizes is unknown. No much larger clonotype is one base removed from it; base qualities were not supplied.

The CDR3 regions of human TCRbeta chains were analyzed by immunosequencing. As for the authors' bioinformatics: Repertoire TCRs were checked for matches against a reference library of SARS-CoV-2-specific TCRs that had been generated using the MIRA antigen-specificity platform. Breadth meant the fraction of unique TCRs that were SARS-CoV-2-associated, whereas depth meant the fraction of total T cells that were SARS-CoV-2-associated. Using the MIRA data, each spike-specific TCR was assigned both to the spike region to which the TCR was reactive and to a CD4 or CD8 class. Log10-transformed breadth and depth values were compared by one-way ANOVA with Sidak's multiple comparisons tests. Drawn from immuneACCESS, this table holds only the in-frame rearrangements with V and J called that TCRdb kept. Clones are partly lost; checked studies trace under half to an unresolved V gene and leave the rest unexplained. That table furnishes V, J and clone size, whereas the DNA furnished D and trimming. The sample records around 140,000 clones, about 90% of which are singletons. The top ten hold 3.5% to 4% of the sample.

The research as a whole found: A significant rise in spike-specific TCR breadth and depth was observed after two AZD1222 doses relative to day 0 and relative to MenACWY recipients. Participants were mostly white British, with more females than males. The authors suggested clonal diversity may have been underestimated. Conclusions about previously exposed vaccinees are limited, since just 6 or 7 AZD1222 recipients were seropositive for SARS-CoV-2 at baseline. Because no day 14 peak-response samples were available, repertoires were characterized only after the peak T cell response. Reportedly, almost half of the unique spike-specific TCRs recognized epitopes lying outside the regions that are mutated in the B.1.351 and B.1.1.7 variants. CD4 TCRs associated with the vaccine covered the entire spike protein, and the dominant responses were in regions 160-218 and 743-854. In the small 56-69-year group, the increase in depth fell short of significance, most likely because of low power.

The time point label here, explained by the study, means: about 28 days (+/-7) after the second vaccine dose. Because spike-specific TCR depth and breadth did not differ between the two schedules, AZD1222 recipients who got a second dose at roughly 4 weeks were pooled with those who got a second dose at roughly 12 weeks. Vaccinee samples were obtained from the UK trials COV001 and COV002, which included a single-blind randomized controlled phase 2/3 trial of AZD1222 (ChAdOx1 nCoV-19) in healthy adults. Trial participant PBMC samples were collected at day 0 and day 28 after the second dose for TCRbeta chain sequencing.

This TCR came from an adult who received the AZD1222 COVID-19 vaccine. The chain was built from TRBV27 and TRBJ2-2; 7 junctional bases match TRBD2. The source was peripheral blood, collected 28 days after the second AZD1222 dose. For the CDR3, the sequence is CASGSGGGTGELFF. The nucleotides are TGTGCCAGCGGCTCGGGGGGAGGGACCGGGGAGCTGTTTTTT.